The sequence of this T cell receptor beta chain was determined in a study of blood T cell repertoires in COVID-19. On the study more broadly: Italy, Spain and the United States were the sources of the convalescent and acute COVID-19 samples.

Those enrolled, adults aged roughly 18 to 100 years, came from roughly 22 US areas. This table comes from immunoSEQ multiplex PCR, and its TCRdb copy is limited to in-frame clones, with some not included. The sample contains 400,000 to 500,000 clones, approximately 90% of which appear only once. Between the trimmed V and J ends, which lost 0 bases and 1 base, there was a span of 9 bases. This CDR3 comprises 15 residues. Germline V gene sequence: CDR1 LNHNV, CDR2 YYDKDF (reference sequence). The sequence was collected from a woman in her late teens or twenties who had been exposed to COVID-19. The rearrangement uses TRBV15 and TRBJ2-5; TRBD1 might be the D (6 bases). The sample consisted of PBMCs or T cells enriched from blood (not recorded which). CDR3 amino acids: CATSRDPTGQETQYF. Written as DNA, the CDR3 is TGTGCCACCAGCAGAGACCCGACAGGCCAAGAGACCCAGTACTTC.